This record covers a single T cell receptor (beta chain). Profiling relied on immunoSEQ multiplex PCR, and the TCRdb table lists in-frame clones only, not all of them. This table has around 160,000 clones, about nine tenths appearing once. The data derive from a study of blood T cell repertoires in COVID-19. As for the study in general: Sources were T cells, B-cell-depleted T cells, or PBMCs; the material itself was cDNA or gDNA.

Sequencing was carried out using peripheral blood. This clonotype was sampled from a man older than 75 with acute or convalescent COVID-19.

For the CDR3, the DNA is TGCAGCGTTACGATGACAGGTATCATGAACACTGAAGCTTTCTTT. Amino acid sequence: CSVTMTGIMNTEAFF. The V gene is TRBV29-1, the J gene TRBJ1-1, with D perhaps matching TRBD1 (6 bases). The CDR3 totals 15 residues. Trimming took off 5 bases at V and 0 bases at J, with 16 bases between the two ends. Germline CDR1 reads SQVTM; CDR2 reads ANQGSEA.